A single sample gave rise to the 26 T cell receptor beta chains below, sequenced in a study of T cell responses to AZD1222 COVID-19 vaccine. Profiled with immunoSEQ multiplex PCR; TCRdb holds only in-frame clones, not every one. This sample has about 200,000 clones; about 92% occur once, and the top ten carry less than 4.5%. The specimen was peripheral blood, collected 28 days after the second dose of the MenACWY control vaccine. These receptors were taken from an adult who received the MenACWY meningococcal vaccine as a control.

This clone appeared a single time. The same CDR3 also results from other DNA sequences found in this sample. J is TRBJ2-5 and V is TRBV20-1; D remains unclear. The V gene's germline CDR1 is DFQATT and CDR2 SNEGSKA (reference sequence). The CDR3 contains 11 residues. V was shortened by 5 bases and J by 1 base, with 5 bases between the two germline ends. The CDR3 is CSARPQETQYF. CDR3 sequence (DNA): TGCAGTGCTCGACCCCAAGAGACCCAGTACTTC.

This clone was detected a few times. The chain carries TRBV5-1 and TRBJ1-4; possibly TRBD1 for D (5 bases). Germline V gives CDR1 SGHRS, CDR2 YFSETQ. CDR3 length: 16 amino acids. V lost 1 base, J lost 3 bases, and 13 bases lay in between. The chain's CDR3 is CASSLKGERPNEKLFF. The CDR3, as DNA: TGCGCCAGCAGCTTGAAAGGGGAAAGGCCTAATGAAAAACTGTTTTTT.

J is TRBJ2-1 and V is TRBV6-6; 14 nucleotides match TRBD2. Germline CDR1 reads MNHNY; CDR2 reads SVGAGI (reference sequence). Germline trimming cut 6 bases from V and 8 bases from J; bases unmatched to any gene: 9. The CDR3 covers 16 residues. CDR3 in DNA: TGTGCCAGCAGAGGGACTAGCGGGAGTATCTGGGATGAGCAGTTCTTC. This codes for CASRGTSGSIWDEQFF.

CDR3 residues: CASSLSGYQETQYF. The CDR3 DNA reads TGTGCCAGCAGTCTTTCGGGGTACCAAGAGACCCAGTACTTC. The V call is TRBV7-2, the J call TRBJ2-5; possible D gene TRBD2, 5 bases. The germline V and J ends were trimmed by 6 bases and 0 bases, with 11 bases remaining between them. This CDR3 region has 14 residues. The germline gives CDR1 SGHTA, CDR2 FQGNSA.

The rearrangement links TRBV11-3 to TRBJ1-1; unclear D gene. The CDR3 runs to 18 residues. The germline V gene encodes CDR1 SGHNT and CDR2 YENEEA. V was shortened by 0 bases and J by 5 bases, with 22 bases between the two germline ends. The CDR3 nucleotides read TGTGCCAGCAGCTTAGACTCTAGAGGGAGGTTGGCACGGACTGAAGCTTTCTTT. This gives the protein CASSLDSRGRLARTEAFF.

The rearrangement uses TRBV18 and TRBJ1-4, with D maybe TRBD1 (5 bases). Trimming pared 3 bases from V and 2 bases from J, leaving 13 bases between. Germline values: CDR1 KGHSH, CDR2 LQKENI. CDR3 size: 16 residues. CDR3 in amino acids: CASSPASGTTNEKLFF. In DNA form, the CDR3 reads TGTGCCAGCTCACCTGCATCAGGGACCACTAATGAAAAACTGTTTTTT.

The table lists this clone with a few counts. The chain combines TRBV6-2 or TRBV6-3 with TRBJ1-2; D perhaps matches TRBD1 (5 bases). V lost 5 bases and J 6 bases, leaving 19 bases between the germline ends. The CDR3 covers 15 residues. The germline gives CDR1 MNHEY, CDR2 SVGEGT. CDR3 loop: CASSNPLSGRDGYTF. DNA of the CDR3: TGTGCCAGCAGTAACCCCCTTTCGGGGCGAGATGGCTACACCTTC.

The chain links TRBV19 to TRBJ2-3; TRBD1 or TRBD2 may be the D gene (6 bases each). The CDR3 has 14 residues. V was clipped by 5 bases and J by 2 bases, with 11 bases between them. From germline, CDR1 is LNHDA and CDR2 SQIVND (reference sequence). Written as DNA, the CDR3 is TGTGCCAGTAGTCTCTCGGGGGCCACAGATACGCAGTATTTT. Residues: CASSLSGATDTQYF. The full variable domain, rest sourced from reference TRBV19 and TRBJ2-3, is DGGITQSPKYLFRKEGQNVTLSCEQNLNHDAMYWYRQDPGQGLRLIYYSQIVNDFQKGDIAEGYSVSREKKESFPLTVTSAQKNPTAFYLCASSLSGATDTQYFGPGTRLTVL.

The gene calls are TRBV7-9 and TRBJ2-2; 8 bases are a match to TRBD2. The CDR3 covers 15 residues. With 3 bases clipped from V and 4 bases from J, the junction kept 4 bases outside the gene matches. Germline CDR1 reads SEHNR; CDR2 reads FQNEAQ (reference sequence). The CDR3 bases are TGTGCCAGCAGCTTTATAGCGGGACCCACCGGGGAGCTGTTTTTT. Translated: CASSFIAGPTGELFF.

This clone was detected only once. V usage is TRBV11-3 and J usage is TRBJ1-1; D remains unclear. Germline loops: CDR1 SGHNT, CDR2 YENEEA. The CDR3 is 14 residues long. Trimming cost V 1 base and J 2 bases, with 8 bases left between them. The CDR3 loop is CASSLVSGNTEAFF. CDR3 nucleotide sequence: TGTGCCAGCAGCTTAGTTTCCGGTAACACTGAAGCTTTCTTT.

The J gene is TRBJ1-2, the V gene TRBV28; D is unclear. The germline V and J ends were trimmed by 5 bases and 4 bases, with 14 bases remaining between them. Per the germline V gene, CDR1 is MDHEN and CDR2 is SYDVKM. There are 14 residues in the CDR3. The CDR3 nucleotides read TGTGCCAGCAGTGGACCATCGGGCCGCTATGGCTACACCTTC. This sequence encodes CASSGPSGRYGYTF.

The chain uses TRBV11-3 and TRBJ1-1; D gene unclear. This CDR3 contains 14 residues. Germline V CDR1 and CDR2: SGHNT, YENEEA. The V end was cut by 4 bases, the J end by 5 bases, with 14 bases between. The CDR3 coding sequence is TGTGCCAGCAGCTCGCGCACCGGGAGGACTGAAGCTTTCTTT. It translates to CASSSRTGRTEAFF.

This clone occurred once. The chain has TRBV7-8 and TRBJ2-1; TRBD2 matches 11 bases. Trimming cost V 0 bases and J 0 bases; bases outside gene matches: 7. This CDR3 has 19 amino acids. CDR1 is SGHVS and CDR2 is FQNEAQ in the germline V gene. The CDR3 DNA reads TGTGCCAGCAGCTTAGCGCTAGCGGGAGGCCCCTCCTCCTACAATGAGCAGTTCTTC. Encoded protein: CASSLALAGGPSSYNEQFF.

This chain joins TRBV5-1 and TRBJ1-1; D remains ambiguous. CDR3 length equals 13 residues. Germline-derived CDR1 and CDR2 are SGHRS and YFSETQ. V was pared by 4 bases and J by 1 base, with 8 bases between. CDR3 sequence reads: CASSKDGNTEAFF. For the CDR3, the DNA is TGCGCCAGCAGCAAGGACGGGAACACTGAAGCTTTCTTT.

The chain couples TRBV11-2 to TRBJ2-5; 9 bases line up with TRBD2. V dropped 5 bases and J dropped 5; count of bases not matched to a gene: 6. From germline, CDR1 is SGHAT and CDR2 FQNNGV. CDR3 length: 14 residues. In DNA, the CDR3 is TGTGCCAGCAGCGGGGGACTAGCAAGGGAGACCCAGTACTTC. Its protein is CASSGGLARETQYF.

The rearrangement uses TRBV28 and TRBJ1-2, with no clear D. V was clipped by 11 bases and J by 2 bases, with 12 bases between them. This CDR3 is built from 12 residues. Per the germline V gene, CDR1 is MDHEN and CDR2 is SYDVKM. The CDR3 sequence: CAATEGNYGYTF. CDR3 bases: TGTGCCGCGACCGAGGGAAACTATGGCTACACCTTC.

The count of this clone is one. This chain connects TRBV28 to TRBJ1-2, with D unresolved. Trimming took 5 bases from V and 4 from J, leaving 11 bases between them. The CDR3 extends over 13 amino acids. Germline V gene sequence: CDR1 MDHEN, CDR2 SYDVKM. DNA of the CDR3: TGTGCCAGCAGTATACAGTATCTCTATGGCTACACCTTC. Its protein product is CASSIQYLYGYTF.

This clone is a singleton in its sample. The chain is built from TRBV7-3 and TRBJ1-6; D not resolved. The V and J ends lost 3 bases and 5 bases respectively, with 5 bases between them. CDR1 SGHTA and CDR2 FQGTGA come from the germline V gene. The CDR3 runs to 13 residues. The CDR3: CASSFQNNSPLHF. CDR3 nucleotide sequence: TGTGCCAGCAGCTTTCAAAATAATTCACCCCTCCACTTT. The complete variable domain, with remaining parts taken from reference TRBV7-3 and TRBJ1-6, reads GAGVSQTPSNKVTEKGKYVELRCDPISGHTALYWYRQSLGQGPEFLIYFQGTGAADDSGLPNDRFFAVRPEGSVSTLKIQRTERGDSAVYLCASSFQNNSPLHFGNGTRLTVT.

V is TRBV9 and J is TRBJ2-1, with a weak D call TRBD2 (6 bases). Germline CDR1 is SGDLS and CDR2 is YYNGEE. The CDR3 has 14 residues. With 1 base removed from V and 8 bases from J, the gap between germline ends came to 13 bases. CDR3 nucleotide sequence: TGTGCCAGCAGCGTAAGTACTAGCATCGATGAGCAGTTCTTC. Its translation is CASSVSTSIDEQFF.

V usage is TRBV5-1 and J usage is TRBJ2-2; D not certain. V was shortened by 0 bases and J by 4 bases, with 13 bases between the two germline ends. The CDR3 consists of 16 residues. Per germline, CDR1 SGHRS and CDR2 YFSETQ. The CDR3 DNA follows: TGCGCCAGCAGCTTGGTTAGTGCCGCTGGCACCGGGGAGCTGTTTTTT. Residues: CASSLVSAAGTGELFF.

V and J are TRBV7-2 and TRBJ2-7; 7 bases fit TRBD1. This CDR3 comprises 14 residues. V lost 4 bases and J lost 5; bases outside the gene matches: 8. Germline-derived CDR1 and CDR2 are SGHTA and FQGNSA. The CDR3 coding sequence is TGTGCCAGCAGCTGGGCCGGACAGGACGACGAGCAGTACTTC. This codes for CASSWAGQDDEQYF.

The genes are TRBV30 and TRBJ2-1; 8 bases are shared with TRBD1. The CDR3 runs 14 residues. V shed 3 bases, J shed 4 bases, and the junction held 5 bases outside the gene matches. The V gene's germline CDR1 is GTSNPN and CDR2 SVGIG (reference sequence). CDR3 in DNA: TGTGCCTGGAGGAGGCAGGGGGCGTACAATGAGCAGTTCTTC. Amino acid sequence: CAWRRQGAYNEQFF. Supplemented by reference TRBV30 and TRBJ2-1, the full variable domain reads SQTIHQWPATLVQPVGSPLSLECTVEGTSNPNLYWYRQAAGRGLQLLFYSVGIGQISSEVPQNLSASRPQDRQFILSSKKLLLSDSGFYLCAWRRQGAYNEQFFGPGTRLTVL.

This clone came up once. The V and J genes are TRBV7-6 and TRBJ1-5; D is unresolved. CDR1 and CDR2 (germline): SGHVS, FNYEAQ. The CDR3 contains 18 residues. Trimming left V 5 bases short and J 0 bases short, with 20 bases between. CDR3 coding DNA: TGTGCCAGCAGCCCCGATTTAGTCCCGGGCTATAGCAATCAGCCCCAGCATTTT. Residues: CASSPDLVPGYSNQPQHF.

This chain connects TRBV20-1 to TRBJ2-3; possibly TRBD1 or TRBD2 for D (6 bases each). V lost 3 bases and J 6 bases, leaving 22 bases between the germline ends. CDR1 DFQATT and CDR2 SNEGSKA come from the germline V gene (reference sequence). The CDR3 loop spans 16 amino acids. The chain's CDR3 is CSASLGGASRPDTQYF. The CDR3, as DNA: TGCAGTGCTAGTTTGGGGGGCGCTTCTCGGCCCGATACGCAGTATTTT.

The table lists this clone with a few counts. This rearrangement joins TRBV6-4 to TRBJ1-1; TRBD1 might be the D (5 bases). Trimming took off 6 bases at V and 7 bases at J, with 12 bases between the two ends. The germline CDR1 and CDR2 sequences are MRHNA and SNTAGT. The CDR3 is 12 amino acids. DNA of the CDR3: TGTGCCAGCAGGACCCTAACAGGTGAAGCTTTCTTT. It codes for CASRTLTGEAFF.

Points on this clone: The junction shows a germline mismatch at one end, possibly a read error. V usage is TRBV9 and J usage is TRBJ1-4; D perhaps matches TRBD1 (5 bases). The germline V gene encodes CDR1 SGDLS and CDR2 YYNGEE. The CDR3 extends over 15 amino acids. CDR3 protein: CASSVAGLPNGKLFF. The CDR3 coding sequence is TGTGCCAGCAGCGTAGCGGGGCTGCCTAATGGAAAACTGTTTTTT.